This TCR beta chain was recovered during a study of breast tumors, draining lymph nodes, adjacent tissues. Study-level points and caveats: Tumor repertoires ranked between lymph nodes and nontumor tissue in diversity, with V and J gene preferences.

Trimming took off 3 bases at V and 5 bases at J, with 14 bases between the two ends. Germline loops: CDR1 SGDLS, CDR2 YYNGEE. This CDR3 comprises 15 residues. The lymph nodes were axillary draining lymph nodes from breast cancer patients. With respect to this clonotype: Its antigen is as yet unknown.

In TCRdb, the multiplex PCR reads were re-called with MiXCR into one record per CDR3 protein. The sample holds about 270,000 distinct CDR3 sequences, 30% seen once. The chain links TRBV9 to TRBJ1-4; D is unresolved. The TCR comes from a female donor with breast cancer. Some clones in this sample may be carry-over from other donors' samples. Sequenced sample: axillary lymph node tissue. DNA for the CDR3: TGTGCCAGCAGCGCCCGGGGTGATAGCAATGAAAAACTGTTTTTT. Amino acid sequence: CASSARGDSNEKLFF.